This T cell receptor (beta chain) was sequenced for a study of T cell repertoires in cytomegalovirus infection. Study-level results: HLA-C-restricted CMV-specific TCR beta clonotypes were dominant in the ex vivo response.

The V gene lost 0 bases and the J gene lost 1 base, with 7 bases spanning the gap. The CDR3 runs to 16 residues. Germline CDR1 and CDR2: LGHNA and YSLEER. TCRdb passed the reads through MiXCR, listing each CDR3 protein once. The sample comprises 200,000 to 300,000 distinct CDR3 sequences, 6% to 8% of which are singletons, and under 7% rests with the top ten. This clonotype occurred many times. Antigen unknown. The sequenced material came from PBMCs. This rearrangement joins TRBV4-3 to TRBJ2-6; no clear D gene. The clonotype originates from a human donor in good health (CMV status not recorded). Some clones in this sample may be carry-over from other donors' samples. The CDR3 protein is CASSQDLTSGANVLTF. The DNA of the CDR3 is TGCGCCAGCAGCCAAGATTTAACTTCTGGGGCCAACGTCCTGACTTTC.